This TCR beta chain was retrieved from a study of blood T cell repertoires in COVID-19. Study-level background: There were acute and convalescent COVID-19 samples, and they came from the United States, Italy and Spain. T cells, B-cell-depleted T cells, or PBMCs supplied cDNA or gDNA.

The V end was cut by 1 base, the J end by 2 bases, with 6 bases between. Germline V lookup: CDR1 LGHNA, CDR2 YSLEER. The CDR3 runs to 14 residues. As originally analysed: Reference gene primer amplification in the assay estimated nucleated cell counts. This table comes from immunoSEQ multiplex PCR, and its TCRdb copy is limited to in-frame clones, with some not included. The V and J calls and clone size are taken from that table; D and trimming were inferred from the DNA. The data hold about 70,000 clones, with around 83% observed a single time. During active infection, Seattle patients enrolled and were then monitored through disease.

The source material was peripheral blood. This receptor was identified in a young man with COVID-19, enrolled during active disease. The genes are TRBV4-3 and TRBJ1-3; no reliable D call. The CDR3: CASSQAGTGNTIYF. Here the CDR3 DNA reads TGCGCCAGCAGCCAAGCCGGGACTGGAAACACCATATATTTT.